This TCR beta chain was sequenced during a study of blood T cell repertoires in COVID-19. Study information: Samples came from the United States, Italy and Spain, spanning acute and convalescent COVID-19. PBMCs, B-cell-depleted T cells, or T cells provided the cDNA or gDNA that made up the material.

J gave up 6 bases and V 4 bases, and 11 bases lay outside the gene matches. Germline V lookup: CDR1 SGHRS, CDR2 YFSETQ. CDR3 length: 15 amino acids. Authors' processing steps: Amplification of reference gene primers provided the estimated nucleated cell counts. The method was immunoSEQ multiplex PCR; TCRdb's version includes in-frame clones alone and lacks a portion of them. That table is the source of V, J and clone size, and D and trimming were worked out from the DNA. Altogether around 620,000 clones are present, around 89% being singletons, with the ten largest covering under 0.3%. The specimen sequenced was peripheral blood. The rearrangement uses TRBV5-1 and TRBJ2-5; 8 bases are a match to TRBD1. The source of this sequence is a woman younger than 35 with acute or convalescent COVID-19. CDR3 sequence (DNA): TGCGCCAGCAGCCGATCCGGGACAGGTGACAAGACCCAGTACTTC. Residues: CASSRSGTGDKTQYF.